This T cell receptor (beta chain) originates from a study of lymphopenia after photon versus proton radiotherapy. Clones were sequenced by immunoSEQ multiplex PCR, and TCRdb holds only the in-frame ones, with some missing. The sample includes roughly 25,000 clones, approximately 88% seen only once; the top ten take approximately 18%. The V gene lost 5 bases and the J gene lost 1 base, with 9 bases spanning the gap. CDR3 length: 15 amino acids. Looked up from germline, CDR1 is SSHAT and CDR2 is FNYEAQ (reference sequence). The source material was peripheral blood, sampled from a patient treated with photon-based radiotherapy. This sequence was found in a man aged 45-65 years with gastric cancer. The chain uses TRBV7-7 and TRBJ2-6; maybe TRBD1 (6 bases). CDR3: CASSPTGSGANVLTF. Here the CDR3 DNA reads TGTGCCAGCAGCCCAACAGGGTCTGGGGCCAACGTCCTGACTTTC.